This entry concerns a single T cell receptor (beta chain). What it binds is not known. The entry originates in a study of cytotoxic CD8 clonotypes in ibrutinib-treated CLL. The CDR3 length is 17 residues. Germline CDR1 reads MNHEY; CDR2 reads SMNVEV (reference sequence). Trimming removed 5 bases at V and 4 bases at J, with 21 bases between. The protocol was immunoSEQ multiplex PCR, while the TCRdb copy is restricted to in-frame clones and leaves out a portion. Of tens of thousands of clones listed, around half were seen once; the top ten hold around a third. Study-wide results and caveats: Collection times varied between progressing and sustained-remission patients.

Sequencing used PBMCs, obtained after 12 months of ibrutinib treatment. The TCR comes from a human donor with chronic lymphocytic leukemia. The chain employs TRBV27 and TRBJ2-1; D not resolved. The chain's CDR3 is CASSPRLDGMTYNEQFF. CDR3 in DNA: TGTGCCAGCAGTCCACGACTGGATGGGATGACTTACAATGAGCAGTTCTTC.